The 3 T cell receptor beta chains given below trace back to one sample, sequenced in a study of Tregs in tolerant kidney transplant recipients. Some clones are missing from TCRdb's copy, which holds only in-frame ones; the method was immunoSEQ multiplex PCR. The sample holds about 87,000 clones, under 95% seen once. Material: CD4+ T cells from blood, obtained before the transplant. Receptor source: a human donor who received a combined kidney and bone marrow transplant.

V is TRBV5-4 and J is TRBJ1-4, with TRBD1 matching over 8 bases. The CDR3 runs to 17 residues. The V gene's germline CDR1 is SGHNT and CDR2 YYREEE (reference sequence). Trimming removed 4 bases from V and 7 bases from J; junction bases left unmatched: 15. CDR3 region: CASSLGTGGGLGEKLFF. The CDR3 DNA follows: TGTGCCAGCAGCCTAGGGACAGGAGGGGGCTTGGGTGAAAAACTGTTTTTT.

The chain couples TRBV9 to TRBJ1-4, with D unclear. Germline V gene data show CDR1 as SGDLS and CDR2 as YYNGEE. V was trimmed by 0 bases and J by 8 bases, leaving 14 bases between them. The CDR3 has 15 residues. In DNA form, the CDR3 reads TGTGCCAGCAGCGTAGGTTGGGGAGATGTAGAAAAACTGTTTTTT. This sequence encodes CASSVGWGDVEKLFF.

The chain links TRBV7-2 to TRBJ2-7; 7 positions match TRBD1. Trimming took 3 bases from V and 3 from J; bases not matched to a gene: 14. Germline V gene sequence: CDR1 SGHTA, CDR2 FQGNSA. The CDR3 covers 17 residues. CDR3 DNA: TGTGCCAGCAGCTTTCGGGGAAGGGGGCCCGTGTTCTACGAGCAGTACTTC. This translates into CASSFRGRGPVFYEQYF.